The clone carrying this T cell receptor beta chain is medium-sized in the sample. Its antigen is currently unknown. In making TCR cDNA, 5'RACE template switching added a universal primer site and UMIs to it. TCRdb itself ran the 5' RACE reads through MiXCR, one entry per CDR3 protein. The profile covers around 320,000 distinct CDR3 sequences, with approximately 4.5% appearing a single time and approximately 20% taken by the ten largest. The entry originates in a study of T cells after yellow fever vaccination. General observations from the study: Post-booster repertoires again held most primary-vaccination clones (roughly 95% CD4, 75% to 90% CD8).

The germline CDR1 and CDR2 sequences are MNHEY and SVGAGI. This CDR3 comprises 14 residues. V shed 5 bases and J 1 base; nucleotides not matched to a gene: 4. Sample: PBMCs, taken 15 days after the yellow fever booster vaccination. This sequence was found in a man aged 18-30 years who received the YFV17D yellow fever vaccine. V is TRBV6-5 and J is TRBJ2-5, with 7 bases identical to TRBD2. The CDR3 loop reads CASSQSSGQETQYF. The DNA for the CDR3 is TGTGCCAGCAGTCAGTCTAGCGGCCAAGAGACCCAGTACTTC.